This TCR beta chain was captured by sequencing in a study of beta chain features in type 1 diabetes. The wider study: Across every sample, around 100,000,000 sorted cells were examined in total.

There are 12 residues in the CDR3. The germline V and J ends were trimmed by 0 bases and 4 bases, with 6 bases remaining between them. Germline values: CDR1 GTSNPN, CDR2 SVGIG (reference sequence). For this clone: Its antigen is not identified. Distinct nucleotide sequences in the sample also encode this CDR3.

The sequenced template was cDNA made from the entire isolated RNA. Method: immunoSEQ multiplex PCR; TCRdb's copy keeps in-frame clones and lacks some. The sample shows roughly 240,000 clones, roughly 24% of them seen only once. Notes on the study in general: Type 1 diabetes patients had TCRB CDR3s that were shorter (moderately but significantly so) in all four CD4+ subsets.

The specimen sequenced was naive CD4+ T cells from blood. The clonotype originates from a woman aged 30 to 39 with type 1 diabetes. The genes are TRBV30 and TRBJ1-1; weak D call: TRBD1 (6 bases). In nucleotides, the CDR3 is TGTGCCTGGAGTGTACAGGGCACTGAAGCTTTCTTT. Its translation is CAWSVQGTEAFF.